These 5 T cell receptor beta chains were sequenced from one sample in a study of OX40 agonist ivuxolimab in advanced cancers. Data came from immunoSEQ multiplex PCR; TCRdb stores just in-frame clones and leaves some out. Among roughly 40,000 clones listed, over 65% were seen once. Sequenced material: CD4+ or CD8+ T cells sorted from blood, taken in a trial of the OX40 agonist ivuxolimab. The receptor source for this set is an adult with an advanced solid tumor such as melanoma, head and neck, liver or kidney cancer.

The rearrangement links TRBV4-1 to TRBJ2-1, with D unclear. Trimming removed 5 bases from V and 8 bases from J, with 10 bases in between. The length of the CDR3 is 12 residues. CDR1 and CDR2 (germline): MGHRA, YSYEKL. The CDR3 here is CASSLNFYEQFF. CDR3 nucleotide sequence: TGCGCCAGCAGCTTGAACTTCTATGAGCAGTTCTTC.

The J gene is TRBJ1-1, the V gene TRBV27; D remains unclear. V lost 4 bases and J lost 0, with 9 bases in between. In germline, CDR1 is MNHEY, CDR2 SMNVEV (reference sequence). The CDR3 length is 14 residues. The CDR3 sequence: CASSYGNMNTEAFF. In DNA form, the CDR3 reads TGTGCCAGCAGTTATGGGAACATGAACACTGAAGCTTTCTTT.

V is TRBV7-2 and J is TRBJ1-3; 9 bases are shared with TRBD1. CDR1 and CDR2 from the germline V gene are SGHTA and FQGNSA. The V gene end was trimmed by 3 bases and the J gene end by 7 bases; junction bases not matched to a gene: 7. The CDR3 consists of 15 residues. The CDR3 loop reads CASSLGDRDLNTIYF. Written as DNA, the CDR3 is TGTGCCAGCAGCTTGGGGGACAGGGACTTGAACACCATATATTTT.

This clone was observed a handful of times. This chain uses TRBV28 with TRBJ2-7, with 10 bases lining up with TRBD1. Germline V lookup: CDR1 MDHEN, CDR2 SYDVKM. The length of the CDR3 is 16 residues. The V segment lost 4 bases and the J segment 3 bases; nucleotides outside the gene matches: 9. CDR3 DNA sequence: TGTGCCAGCAGTTCCCCCAAGGACAGGGGGAGCTACGAGCAGTACTTC. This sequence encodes CASSSPKDRGSYEQYF.

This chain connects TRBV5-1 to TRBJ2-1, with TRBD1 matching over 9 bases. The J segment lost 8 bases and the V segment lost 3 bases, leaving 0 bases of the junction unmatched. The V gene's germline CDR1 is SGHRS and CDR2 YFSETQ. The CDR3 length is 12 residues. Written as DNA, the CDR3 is TGCGCCAGCAGCTGGACAGGGGATGAGCAGTTCTTC. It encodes CASSWTGDEQFF.